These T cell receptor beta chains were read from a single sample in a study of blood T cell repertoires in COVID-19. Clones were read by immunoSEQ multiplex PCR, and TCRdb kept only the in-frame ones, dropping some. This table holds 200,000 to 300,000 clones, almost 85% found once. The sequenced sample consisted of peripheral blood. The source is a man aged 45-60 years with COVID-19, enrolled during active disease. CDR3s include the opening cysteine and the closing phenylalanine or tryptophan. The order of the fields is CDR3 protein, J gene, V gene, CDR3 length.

CDR3: CASNRQGDTEAFF
J: TRBJ1-1
V: TRBV2
length: 13

CDR3: CSVEGGTSTDTQYF
J: TRBJ2-3
V: TRBV29-1
length: 14

CDR3: CASSVGPQGAWETQYF
J: TRBJ2-5
V: TRBV9
length: 16

CDR3: CASESLNTEAFF
J: TRBJ1-1
V: TRBV28
length: 12

CDR3: CASSLVTGTVVNSPLHF
J: TRBJ1-6
V: TRBV7-8
length: 17

CDR3: CASSFEGQGASGYTF
J: TRBJ1-2
V: TRBV13
length: 15

CDR3: CASSLGARETQYF
J: TRBJ2-5
V: TRBV11-3
length: 13

CDR3: CASSPRRQSTGELFF
J: TRBJ2-2
V: TRBV19
length: 15

CDR3: CASRAPGTNEQYF
J: TRBJ2-7
V: TRBV6-5
length: 13

CDR3: CASSPQGEKLFF
J: TRBJ1-4
V: TRBV11-1
length: 12

CDR3: CAWGTRQGPSFF
J: TRBJ1-1
V: TRBV30
length: 12

CDR3: CASSQEGQIFYGYTF
J: TRBJ1-2
V: TRBV4-2
length: 15

CDR3: CASTAGGNEQYF
J: TRBJ2-7
V: TRBV2
length: 12

CDR3: CASSVDNGGRQETQYF
J: TRBJ2-5
V: TRBV9
length: 16

CDR3: CASSQLWGYPQDTQYF
J: TRBJ2-3
V: TRBV3-1/TRBV3-2
length: 16

CDR3: CASSLAGGNGYTF
J: TRBJ1-2
V: TRBV11-2
length: 13

CDR3: CATSRGSSGGSTDTQYF
J: TRBJ2-3
V: TRBV15
length: 17

CDR3: CASSQASQGNHEKLFF
J: TRBJ1-4
V: TRBV3-1/TRBV3-2
length: 16

CDR3: CASSIGTVAAKNIQYF
J: TRBJ2-4
V: TRBV6-6
length: 16

CDR3: CASSQTGLGYGYTF
J: TRBJ1-2
V: TRBV14
length: 14

CDR3: CASRQEPGQGTYEQYF
J: TRBJ2-7
V: TRBV7-9
length: 16

CDR3: CAWREDRVWTDTQYF
J: TRBJ2-3
V: TRBV30
length: 15

CDR3: CASRTANNSPLHF
J: TRBJ1-6
V: TRBV27
length: 13

CDR3: CASSSGVDTQYF
J: TRBJ2-3
V: TRBV7-9
length: 12

CDR3: CATSAGGLSEQYF
J: TRBJ2-7
V: TRBV24-1
length: 13

CDR3: CASSQSGLAGSSNTGELFF
J: TRBJ2-2
V: TRBV4-1
length: 19

CDR3: CTSPGRRETQYF
J: TRBJ2-5
V: TRBV1
length: 12

CDR3: CASSFGRGGDLTNTGELFF
J: TRBJ2-2
V: TRBV5-4
length: 19

CDR3: CASRWRDTDTQYF
J: TRBJ2-3
V: TRBV5-4
length: 13

CDR3: CASSVHRGRNTEAFF
J: TRBJ1-1
V: TRBV19
length: 15

CDR3: CASSLERTAPYGYTF
J: TRBJ1-2
V: TRBV5-6
length: 15

CDR3: CASSWGVTGAYEQYF
J: TRBJ2-7
V: TRBV7-2
length: 15

CDR3: CASSSHQGQGGNTIYF
J: TRBJ1-3
V: TRBV3-1/TRBV3-2
length: 16

CDR3: CASSLSRFGTGPYEQYF
J: TRBJ2-7
V: TRBV27
length: 17

CDR3: CASKQGALGNTIYF
J: TRBJ1-3
V: TRBV7-8
length: 14

CDR3: CASRMEGPAVNYGYTF
J: TRBJ1-2
V: TRBV12-2
length: 16

CDR3: CASSPSGGHNEQFF
J: TRBJ2-1
V: TRBV5-4
length: 14

CDR3: CASSVYQSGAYGYTF
J: TRBJ1-2
V: TRBV9
length: 15

CDR3: CASCKRGGAETQYF
J: TRBJ2-5
V: TRBV27
length: 14

CDR3: CAWKSGETQYF
J: TRBJ2-5
V: TRBV30
length: 11

CDR3: CASSWGQGNQPQHF
J: TRBJ1-5
V: TRBV28
length: 14

CDR3: CASSLGREYNEQFF
J: TRBJ2-1
V: TRBV11-1
length: 14

CDR3: CASSGTSLNTGELFF
J: TRBJ2-2
V: TRBV9
length: 15

CDR3: CASSEQGFGNTIYF
J: TRBJ1-3
V: TRBV11-1
length: 14

CDR3: CASKIVLAQETQYF
J: TRBJ2-5
V: TRBV6-5
length: 14

CDR3: CASSLRTTGTEAFF
J: TRBJ1-1
V: TRBV7-8
length: 14

CDR3: CASPGAWGNQPQHF
J: TRBJ1-5
V: TRBV5-8
length: 14

CDR3: CASSHWTGQSSYEQYF
J: TRBJ2-7
V: TRBV4-2
length: 16

CDR3: CASSRVGTFGAFF
J: TRBJ1-1
V: TRBV28
length: 13

CDR3: CASSQEDPASYEQYF
J: TRBJ2-7
V: TRBV4-2
length: 15

CDR3: CASSLYGGNTIYF
J: TRBJ1-3
V: TRBV5-6
length: 13

CDR3: CASSRGTEETQYF
J: TRBJ2-5
V: TRBV18
length: 13

CDR3: CASSPRYNEQFF
J: TRBJ2-1
V: TRBV13
length: 12

CDR3: CASSERDRTNEKLFF
J: TRBJ1-4
V: TRBV7-6
length: 15

CDR3: CASSSPDRANYGYTF
J: TRBJ1-2
V: TRBV6-2/TRBV6-3
length: 15

CDR3: CSVVGRLNTEAFF
J: TRBJ1-1
V: TRBV29-1
length: 13

CDR3: CASSLFPGTEAFF
J: TRBJ1-1
V: TRBV11-3
length: 13

CDR3: CASSYHDREETQYF
J: TRBJ2-5
V: TRBV6-6
length: 14

CDR3: CASSQELADQETQYF
J: TRBJ2-5
V: TRBV4-3
length: 15

CDR3: CASSLQVGQGPYEQYF
J: TRBJ2-7
V: TRBV5-1
length: 16